A single sample gave rise to the 18 T cell receptor beta chains below, sequenced in a study of cytomegalovirus exposure and HLA in healthy donors listed by TCRdb under 2017. The library was produced with the immunoSEQ multiplex PCR assay. For the multiplex PCR, a mixture combining 60 forward primers for TCR Vbeta segments and 13 reverse primers for TCR Jbeta segments was used. In TCRdb, the immuneACCESS table is reduced to in-frame sequences with V and J assigned. These tables do not hold every clone; where another copy was compared, an unresolved V gene accounts for under half, and the others remain unexplained. The sample contains 85,000 to 130,000 clones, approximately 81% of them found a single time. The ten largest make up around 14% of the sample. Input material: PBMCs. All receptors come from a male donor in good health and CMV-seropositive.

This chain connects TRBV5-1 to TRBJ2-1, with 10 positions matching TRBD2. With V trimmed by 3 bases and J by 7 bases, 7 bases remained unmatched. This CDR3 comprises 15 residues. Germline V gene sequence: CDR1 SGHRS, CDR2 YFSETQ. The CDR3 sequence is CASSSSGGAGNEQFF. DNA for the CDR3: TGCGCCAGCAGCTCAAGCGGGGGGGCGGGGAATGAGCAGTTCTTC.

The V gene is TRBV6-5, the J gene TRBJ1-2; the match to TRBD1 covers 8 bases. The J segment lost 7 bases and the V segment lost 10 bases, leaving 11 bases of the junction unmatched. The CDR3 consists of 13 residues. The germline gives CDR1 MNHEY, CDR2 SVGAGI. The CDR3 DNA reads as TGTGCCACAGCCGTCCAGGGGGCGCGTGGCTACACCTTC. Protein product: CATAVQGARGYTF.

The CDR3 DNA is TGTGCCAGCAGCCAGGCGGCAACTAGGGTCCAAGAGACCCAGTACTTC. Its translation: CASSQAATRVQETQYF. The V call is TRBV4-2, the J call TRBJ2-5, with D maybe TRBD2 (5 bases). Germline lookup yields CDR1 LGHNA and CDR2 YNFKEQ. The CDR3 runs 16 residues. The V and J ends lost 3 bases and 1 base respectively, with 15 bases between them.

This chain joins TRBV5-1 and TRBJ2-3; D is possibly TRBD1 (6 bases). Trimming cost V 4 bases and J 5 bases, with 8 bases left between them. The CDR3 length is 12 residues. The germline V gene has CDR1 SGHRS and CDR2 YFSETQ. This chain's CDR3 is CASSLTGDTQYF. The CDR3 DNA reads TGCGCCAGCAGCCTGACAGGAGATACGCAGTATTTT.

The V gene is TRBV5-6, the J gene TRBJ1-1; D call uncertain. The CDR3 spans 13 residues. V lost 4 bases and J 4 bases, leaving 11 bases between the germline ends. CDR1 SGHDT and CDR2 YYEEEE come from the germline V gene. The CDR3 sequence is CASSPAGFTEAFF. The CDR3 DNA is TGTGCCAGCAGCCCAGCGGGTTTCACTGAAGCTTTCTTT.

V usage is TRBV5-1 and J usage is TRBJ2-5, with 9 bases that match TRBD1. The V and J ends lost 6 bases and 5 bases, in that order; junction bases with no gene match: 8. Looked up from germline, CDR1 is SGHRS and CDR2 is YFSETQ. The length of the CDR3 is 14 residues. This CDR3 reads CASNQQGARETQYF. CDR3 nucleotides: TGCGCCAGCAACCAACAGGGGGCGAGGGAGACCCAGTACTTC.

This chain uses TRBV10-3 with TRBJ2-3, with D maybe TRBD2 (5 bases). V lost 10 bases, J lost 0 bases, and 14 bases lay in between. The CDR3 covers 14 residues. Germline V lookup: CDR1 ENHRY, CDR2 SYGVKD. The CDR3 here is CASLSAPSTDTQYF. In nucleotides, the CDR3 is TGTGCCAGCCTTAGCGCCCCAAGCACAGATACGCAGTATTTT.

The gene calls are TRBV19 and TRBJ1-2, with 7 bases matching TRBD1. The length of the CDR3 is 15 residues. Germline lookup yields CDR1 LNHDA and CDR2 SQIVND (reference sequence). J was trimmed by 3 bases and V by 5 bases; bases with no gene match: 9. CDR3 in amino acids: CASSRPGQLYYGYTF. CDR3 DNA sequence: TGTGCCAGTAGTCGGCCGGGACAGCTATACTATGGCTACACCTTC.

V and J are TRBV7-2 and TRBJ1-3, with no clear D. Between the trimmed V and J ends, which lost 5 bases and 0 bases, there was a span of 11 bases. Germline CDR1 reads SGHTA; CDR2 reads FQGNSA. The CDR3 runs 15 residues. The CDR3 nucleotides read TGTGCCAGCAGCCCTCTTGTGAGCTCTGGAAACACCATATATTTT. Its protein is CASSPLVSSGNTIYF.

The V gene is TRBV7-9, the J gene TRBJ2-1; TRBD1 agrees at 7 bases. Germline CDR1 is SEHNR and CDR2 is FQNEAQ (reference sequence). This CDR3 has 14 amino acids. Trimming took 0 bases from V and 6 from J; bases not matched to a gene: 2. Here the CDR3 reads CASSLAQGVNEQFF. CDR3 in DNA: TGTGCCAGCAGCTTAGCTCAGGGGGTCAATGAGCAGTTCTTC.

A few counts support this clone. The chain is built from TRBV6-1 and TRBJ2-7, with D possibly matching TRBD1 (6 bases). V shed 5 bases and J shed 2 bases, with 16 bases lying between them. Per germline, CDR1 MNHNS and CDR2 SASEGT. CDR3 length equals 15 residues. The CDR3: CASSKGQRGAYEQYF. The CDR3 DNA reads TGTGCCAGCAGTAAGGGACAAAGGGGAGCCTACGAGCAGTACTTC.

J is TRBJ1-2 and V is TRBV4-1; D is possibly TRBD1 (5 bases). From germline, CDR1 is MGHRA and CDR2 YSYEKL. The V gene lost 0 bases and the J gene lost 8 bases, with 13 bases spanning the gap. The CDR3 has 14 residues. This chain's CDR3 is CASSQEPGPRGYTF. The CDR3 DNA is TGCGCCAGCAGCCAAGAGCCAGGGCCCCGGGGCTACACCTTC.

The chain carries TRBV5-4 and TRBJ2-5, with 8 positions matching TRBD1. The junction had 7 bases not matched to a gene; V was cut back by 4 bases and J by 2 bases. This CDR3 is built from 15 residues. Germline V lookup: CDR1 SGHNT, CDR2 YYREEE (reference sequence). In DNA form, the CDR3 reads TGTGCCAGCAGCCAACGACAGGGGCTACAAGAGACCCAGTACTTC. Translation: CASSQRQGLQETQYF.

The chain couples TRBV7-3 to TRBJ2-2, with 9 bases identical to TRBD2. Germline CDR1 and CDR2: SGHTA and FQGTGA. Trimming at V came to 5 bases and at J to 3 bases, leaving 7 bases not matched to a gene. The CDR3 sequence is 16 residues long. In nucleotides, the CDR3 is TGTGCCAGCAGCATCCTAGCGGGGACCCACACCGGGGAGCTGTTTTTT. Its translation is CASSILAGTHTGELFF.

The chain employs TRBV13 and TRBJ1-1; D is undetermined. CDR3 length: 15 amino acids. Germline loops: CDR1 PRHDT, CDR2 FYEKMQ (reference sequence). Trimming took 2 bases from V and 0 from J, leaving 10 bases between them. CDR3 coding DNA: TGTGCCAGCAGCTTATATAAACAAATGAACACTGAAGCTTTCTTT. It is translated as CASSLYKQMNTEAFF.

This clone has more than one count but fewer than ten. This chain uses TRBV7-2 with TRBJ1-1; 8 bases map to TRBD1. V lost 6 bases and J lost 4; bases outside the gene matches: 7. The CDR3 consists of 14 residues. The germline gives CDR1 SGHTA, CDR2 FQGNSA. The CDR3 nucleotides are TGTGCCAGCAGGTACCACAGGGGGTCCACTGAAGCTTTCTTT. Its protein is CASRYHRGSTEAFF.

V usage is TRBV20-1 and J usage is TRBJ1-5, with D possibly matching TRBD1 (5 bases). The CDR3 is made up of 11 amino acids. Germline CDR1 and CDR2: DFQATT and SNEGSKA (reference sequence). V was pared by 2 bases and J by 10 bases, with 9 bases between. The CDR3 protein is CSARLQGPQHF. DNA of the CDR3: TGCAGTGCTAGACTTCAGGGTCCCCAGCATTTT.

The chain employs TRBV7-3 and TRBJ2-1, with a weak D call TRBD2 (7 bases). The CDR3 spans 13 residues. Between the trimmed V and J ends, which lost 8 bases and 3 bases, there was a span of 11 bases. Germline CDR1 SGHTA, CDR2 FQGTGA. CDR3 coding DNA: TGTGCCAGCGGGAGGGGGAGCTACAATGAGCAGTTCTTC. Its translation is CASGRGSYNEQFF.